The next 12 T cell receptor beta chains were all read from a single sample in a study of T cell clonotyping in hematopoietic cell transplantation. The time point was: recipient sample about 28 days before transplant, after cytoreduction. Sequencing was performed with immunoSEQ multiplex PCR; in TCRdb, only in-frame clones are kept and a portion is missing. The data show tens of thousands of clones, approximately 84% seen once. This sample comprised peripheral blood mononuclear cells, obtained before stem cell transplant. The receptors originated from a man aged 55 to 70 with biphenotypic leukemia. Some clones in this sample may be carry-over from other donors' samples.

The chain links TRBV27 to TRBJ1-4; no reliable D call. The CDR3 extends over 12 amino acids. Germline CDR1 MNHEY, CDR2 SMNVEV (reference sequence). Deletions cut 5 bases from V and 3 bases from J, with 4 bases between. Written as DNA, the CDR3 is TGTGCCAGCAGTCGCCCTAATGAAAAACTGTTTTTT. It is translated as CASSRPNEKLFF.

The rearrangement joins TRBV4-1 to TRBJ1-2; TRBD1 aligns across 9 bases. V shed 0 bases and J 1 base; nucleotides not matched to a gene: 3. The germline V gene has CDR1 MGHRA and CDR2 YSYEKL. The CDR3 has 16 residues. In DNA, the CDR3 is TGCGCCAGCAGCCAAGATTGGACAGGGGATAACTATGGCTACACCTTC. Translation gives CASSQDWTGDNYGYTF.

The V and J genes are TRBV28 and TRBJ2-2; D is unclear. Germline V CDR1 and CDR2: MDHEN, SYDVKM. The CDR3 loop spans 14 amino acids. V shed 1 base and J shed 7 bases, with 10 bases lying between them. The CDR3 DNA reads TGTGCCAGCAGTTTATTGTTACCCTACGGGGAGCTGTTTTTT. It encodes CASSLLLPYGELFF. The full variable domain, rest sourced from reference TRBV28 and TRBJ2-2, is DVKVTQSSRYLVKRTGEKVFLECVQDMDHENMFWYRQDPGLGLRLIYFSYDVKMKEKGDIPEGYSVSREKKERFSLILESASTNQTSMYLCASSLLLPYGELFFGEGSRLTVL.

The gene calls are TRBV28 and TRBJ2-1, with D tentatively TRBD1 (6 bases). Germline loops: CDR1 MDHEN, CDR2 SYDVKM. The CDR3 is made up of 19 amino acids. V lost 6 bases to trimming and J lost 0 bases, with 24 bases between them. In DNA form, the CDR3 reads TGTGCCAGCAGCTCAATTATCCGCTCAACAGGGTTCTCCTACAATGAGCAGTTCTTC. It specifies CASSSIIRSTGFSYNEQFF. Looking up the rest from reference TRBV28 and TRBJ2-1 gives the full variable domain: DVKVTQSSRYLVKRTGEKVFLECVQDMDHENMFWYRQDPGLGLRLIYFSYDVKMKEKGDIPEGYSVSREKKERFSLILESASTNQTSMYLCASSSIIRSTGFSYNEQFFGPGTRLTVL.

J is TRBJ1-1 and V is TRBV27; D call uncertain. Germline V gene sequence: CDR1 MNHEY, CDR2 SMNVEV (reference sequence). CDR3 length equals 14 residues. V dropped 8 bases and J dropped 1 base, with 14 bases sitting between them. The CDR3 here is CASGFSYRNTEAFF. The CDR3 DNA is TGTGCCAGCGGATTCTCCTACAGGAACACTGAAGCTTTCTTT.

This clone has just a few counts. This sequence joins TRBV7-2 and TRBJ2-5; TRBD2 matches 7 bases. The germline V gene has CDR1 SGHTA and CDR2 FQGNSA. The CDR3 sequence is 15 residues long. V trimming: 3 bases; J trimming: 1 base; junction bases outside the gene matches: 5. For the CDR3, the DNA is TGTGCCAGCAGCTTTCTCGGGACTACCCAAGAGACCCAGTACTTC. This translates into CASSFLGTTQETQYF.

The chain recombines TRBV5-1 with TRBJ1-5; 7 bases are a match to TRBD1. CDR3 length equals 13 residues. CDR1 SGHRS and CDR2 YFSETQ come from the germline V gene. The V gene end was trimmed by 2 bases and the J gene end by 7 bases; junction bases not matched to a gene: 3. The CDR3 protein is CASSFRQGQPQHF. The CDR3, as DNA: TGCGCCAGCAGCTTCCGACAGGGACAGCCCCAGCATTTT.

The gene calls are TRBV28 and TRBJ1-1, with D possibly matching TRBD1 (5 bases). The CDR3 consists of 16 residues. Between the trimmed V and J ends, which lost 3 bases and 3 bases, there was a span of 17 bases. Germline V gene sequence: CDR1 MDHEN, CDR2 SYDVKM. The CDR3 bases are TGTGCCAGCAGTTTGTGGGGACCAAGCGGACACACTGAAGCTTTCTTT. Encoded protein: CASSLWGPSGHTEAFF.

The chain couples TRBV11-2 to TRBJ2-5, with D unresolved. From germline, CDR1 is SGHAT and CDR2 FQNNGV. The CDR3 consists of 17 residues. The germline V and J ends were trimmed by 7 bases and 1 base, with 22 bases remaining between them. The CDR3 DNA follows: TGTGCCAGCACCCCCCATGGCCAGTTTATTACCCAAGAGACCCAGTACTTC. Amino acids: CASTPHGQFITQETQYF.

The CDR3 region is CASGPRDRSYNEQFF. The CDR3 region has the DNA TGTGCCAGCGGTCCCCGGGACAGGTCCTACAATGAGCAGTTCTTC. This rearrangement joins TRBV2 to TRBJ2-1, with 8 bases that match TRBD1. J gave up 1 base and V 8 bases, and 7 bases lay outside the gene matches. CDR3 size: 15 residues. Germline CDR1 and CDR2: SNHLY and FYNNEI.

The CDR3 is CASYQGGRTDTQYF. DNA for the CDR3: TGTGCCAGCTATCAGGGAGGAAGAACAGATACGCAGTATTTT. The chain carries TRBV28 and TRBJ2-3; weak D call: TRBD2 (6 bases). V was pared by 8 bases and J by 3 bases, with 15 bases between. The V gene's germline CDR1 is MDHEN and CDR2 SYDVKM. CDR3 length: 14 residues. The full variable domain, with the rest looked up from reference TRBV28 and TRBJ2-3, is DVKVTQSSRYLVKRTGEKVFLECVQDMDHENMFWYRQDPGLGLRLIYFSYDVKMKEKGDIPEGYSVSREKKERFSLILESASTNQTSMYLCASYQGGRTDTQYFGPGTRLTVL.

This chain joins TRBV19 and TRBJ1-1, with D unclear. The V end was cut by 2 bases, the J end by 0 bases, with 4 bases between. CDR3 length: 13 amino acids. Germline CDR1 reads LNHDA; CDR2 reads SQIVND (reference sequence). The CDR3 here is CASSISLNTEAFF. The CDR3 region has the DNA TGTGCCAGTAGTATAAGCCTGAACACTGAAGCTTTCTTT. The variable domain in full, with the rest retrieved from reference TRBV19 and TRBJ1-1, is DGGITQSPKYLFRKEGQNVTLSCEQNLNHDAMYWYRQDPGQGLRLIYYSQIVNDFQKGDIAEGYSVSREKKESFPLTVTSAQKNPTAFYLCASSISLNTEAFFGQGTRLTVV.